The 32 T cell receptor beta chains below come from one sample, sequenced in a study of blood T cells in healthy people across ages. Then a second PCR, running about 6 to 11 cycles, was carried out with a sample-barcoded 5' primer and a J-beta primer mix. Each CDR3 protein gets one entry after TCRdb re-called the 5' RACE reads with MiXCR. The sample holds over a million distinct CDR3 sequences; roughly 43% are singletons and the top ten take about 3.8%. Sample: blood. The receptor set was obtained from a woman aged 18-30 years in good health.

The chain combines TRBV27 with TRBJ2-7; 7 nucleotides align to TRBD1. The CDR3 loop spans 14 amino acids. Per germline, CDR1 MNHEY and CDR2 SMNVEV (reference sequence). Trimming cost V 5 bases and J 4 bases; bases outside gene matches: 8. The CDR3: CASSVKGAGYEQYF. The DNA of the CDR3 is TGTGCCAGCAGTGTAAAGGGGGCAGGTTACGAGCAGTACTTC.

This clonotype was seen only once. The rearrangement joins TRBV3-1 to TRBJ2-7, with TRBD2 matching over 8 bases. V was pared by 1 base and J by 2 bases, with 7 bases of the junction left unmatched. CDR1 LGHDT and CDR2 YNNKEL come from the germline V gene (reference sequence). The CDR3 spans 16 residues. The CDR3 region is CASSQVVLAETYEQYF. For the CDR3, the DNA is TGTGCCAGCAGCCAAGTAGTACTAGCGGAAACCTACGAGCAGTACTTC.

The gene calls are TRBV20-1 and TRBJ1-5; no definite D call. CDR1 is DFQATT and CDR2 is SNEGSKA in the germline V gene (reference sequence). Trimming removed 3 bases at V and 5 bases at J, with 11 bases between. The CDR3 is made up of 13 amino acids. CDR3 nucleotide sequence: TGCAGTGCTAGTAATCCGAACGATCAGCCCCAGCATTTT. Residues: CSASNPNDQPQHF.

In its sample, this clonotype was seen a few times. This CDR3 is CASSLWGGPADTQYF. The CDR3 bases are TGTGCCAGCAGTTTATGGGGGGGGCCCGCAGATACGCAGTATTTT. J is TRBJ2-3 and V is TRBV12-3 or TRBV12-4; tentative D call: TRBD2 (7 bases). The germline V and J ends were trimmed by 2 bases and 4 bases, with 13 bases remaining between them. There are 15 residues in the CDR3.

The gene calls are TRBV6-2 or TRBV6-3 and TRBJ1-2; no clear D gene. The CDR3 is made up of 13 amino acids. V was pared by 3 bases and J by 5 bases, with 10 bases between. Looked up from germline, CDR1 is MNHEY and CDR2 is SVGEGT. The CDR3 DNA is TGTGCCAGCAGTTATATCAAGTTGTATGGCTACACCTTC. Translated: CASSYIKLYGYTF.

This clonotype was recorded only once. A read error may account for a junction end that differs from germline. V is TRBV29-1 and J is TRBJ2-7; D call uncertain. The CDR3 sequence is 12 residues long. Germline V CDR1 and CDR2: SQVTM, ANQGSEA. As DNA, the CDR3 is TGCAGCATTGAAGGCCTCTCCTACGAGCAGTACTTC. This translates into CSIEGLSYEQYF.

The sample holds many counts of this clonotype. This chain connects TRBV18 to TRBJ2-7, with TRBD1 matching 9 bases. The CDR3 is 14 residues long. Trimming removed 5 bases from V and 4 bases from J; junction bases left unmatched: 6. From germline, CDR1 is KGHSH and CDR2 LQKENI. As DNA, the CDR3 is TGTGCCAGCTCATCCCGGGACAGGGTTTACGAGCAGTACTTC. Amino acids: CASSSRDRVYEQYF.

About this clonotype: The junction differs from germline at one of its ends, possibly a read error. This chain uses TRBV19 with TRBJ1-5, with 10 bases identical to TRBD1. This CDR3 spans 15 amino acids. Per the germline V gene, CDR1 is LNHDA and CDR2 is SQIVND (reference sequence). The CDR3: CASGMRGQGLQPQHF. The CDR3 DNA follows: TGTGCCAGTGGTATGAGGGGACAGGGGCTTCAGCCCCAGCATTTT.

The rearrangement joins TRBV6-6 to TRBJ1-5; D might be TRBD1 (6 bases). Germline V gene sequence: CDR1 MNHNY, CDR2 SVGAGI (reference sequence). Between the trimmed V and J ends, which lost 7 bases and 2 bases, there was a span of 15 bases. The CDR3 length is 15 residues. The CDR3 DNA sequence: TGTGCCAGCATTAAAGGGGGGGGAGGCAATCAGCCCCAGCATTTT. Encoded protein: CASIKGGGGNQPQHF.

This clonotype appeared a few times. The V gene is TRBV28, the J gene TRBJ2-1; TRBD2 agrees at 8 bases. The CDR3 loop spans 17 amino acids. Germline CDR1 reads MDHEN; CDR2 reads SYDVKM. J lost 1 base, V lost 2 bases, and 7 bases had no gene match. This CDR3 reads CASSLPWTSWSYNEQFF. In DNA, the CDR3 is TGTGCCAGCAGTTTACCCTGGACTAGCTGGTCCTACAATGAGCAGTTCTTC. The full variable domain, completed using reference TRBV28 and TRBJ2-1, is DVKVTQSSRYLVKRTGEKVFLECVQDMDHENMFWYRQDPGLGLRLIYFSYDVKMKEKGDIPEGYSVSREKKERFSLILESASTNQTSMYLCASSLPWTSWSYNEQFFGPGTRLTVL.

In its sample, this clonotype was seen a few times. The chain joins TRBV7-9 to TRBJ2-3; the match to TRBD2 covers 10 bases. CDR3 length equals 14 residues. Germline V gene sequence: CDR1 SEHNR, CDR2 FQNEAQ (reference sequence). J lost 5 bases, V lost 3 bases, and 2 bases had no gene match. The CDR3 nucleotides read TGTGCCAGCAGCTTCATAGCGGGAGGAGATACGCAGTATTTT. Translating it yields CASSFIAGGDTQYF.

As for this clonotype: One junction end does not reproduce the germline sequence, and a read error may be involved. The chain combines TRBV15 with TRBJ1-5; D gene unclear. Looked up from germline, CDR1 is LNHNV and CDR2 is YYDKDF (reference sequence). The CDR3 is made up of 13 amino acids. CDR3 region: CTTSRDSNQPQHF. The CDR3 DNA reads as TGTACCACCAGCAGAGACTCTAATCAGCCCCAGCATTTT.

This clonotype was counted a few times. CDR3 nucleotide sequence: TGTGCCAGCAGCTTAGTTCGAGGGAGGTCTAGCACAGATACGCAGTATTTT. Encoded protein: CASSLVRGRSSTDTQYF. The V call is TRBV7-2, the J call TRBJ2-3, with a weak D call TRBD2 (6 bases). The CDR3 sequence is 17 residues long. Looked up from germline, CDR1 is SGHTA and CDR2 is FQGNSA. The V end lost 1 base, the J end lost 0 bases, and 14 bases lay between the germline ends.

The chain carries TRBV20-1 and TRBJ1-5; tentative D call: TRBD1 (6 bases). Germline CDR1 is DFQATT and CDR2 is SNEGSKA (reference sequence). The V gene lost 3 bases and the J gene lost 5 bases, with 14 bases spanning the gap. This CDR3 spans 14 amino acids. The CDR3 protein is CSASDRTTYQPQHF. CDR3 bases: TGCAGTGCTAGTGACAGGACGACCTATCAGCCCCAGCATTTT.

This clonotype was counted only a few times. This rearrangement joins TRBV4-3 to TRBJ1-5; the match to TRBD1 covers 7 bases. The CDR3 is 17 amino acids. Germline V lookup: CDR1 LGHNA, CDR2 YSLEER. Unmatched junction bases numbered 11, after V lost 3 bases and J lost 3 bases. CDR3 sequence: CASSQHRDRSYNQPQHF. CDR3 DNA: TGCGCCAGCAGCCAGCACCGGGACAGAAGCTACAATCAGCCCCAGCATTTT.

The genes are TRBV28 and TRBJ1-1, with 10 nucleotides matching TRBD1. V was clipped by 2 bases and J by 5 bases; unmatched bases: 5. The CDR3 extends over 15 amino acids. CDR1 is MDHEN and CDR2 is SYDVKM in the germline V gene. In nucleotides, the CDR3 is TGTGCCAGCAGTTTAACGGACAGGGGGGAGACTGAAGCTTTCTTT. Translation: CASSLTDRGETEAFF.

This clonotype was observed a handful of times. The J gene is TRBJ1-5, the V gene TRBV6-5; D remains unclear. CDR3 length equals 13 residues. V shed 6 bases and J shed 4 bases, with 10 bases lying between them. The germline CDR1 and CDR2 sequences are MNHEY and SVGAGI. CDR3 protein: CASRAFPNQPQHF. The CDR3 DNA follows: TGTGCCAGCAGGGCTTTTCCGAATCAGCCCCAGCATTTT.

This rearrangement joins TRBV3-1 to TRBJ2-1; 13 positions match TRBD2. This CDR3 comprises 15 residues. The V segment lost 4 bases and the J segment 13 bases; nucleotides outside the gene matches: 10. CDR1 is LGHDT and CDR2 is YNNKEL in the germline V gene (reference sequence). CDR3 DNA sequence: TGTGCCAGCAGCCTCACCGGGACTAGCGGGGAGGAACAGTTCTTC. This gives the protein CASSLTGTSGEEQFF.

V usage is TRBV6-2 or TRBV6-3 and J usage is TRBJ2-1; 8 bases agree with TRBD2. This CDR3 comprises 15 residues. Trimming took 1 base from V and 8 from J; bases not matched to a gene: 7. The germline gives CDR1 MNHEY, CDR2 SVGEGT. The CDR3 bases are TGTGCCAGCAGTTACTTCCGGACTAGCTTCCATGAGCAGTTCTTC. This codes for CASSYFRTSFHEQFF.

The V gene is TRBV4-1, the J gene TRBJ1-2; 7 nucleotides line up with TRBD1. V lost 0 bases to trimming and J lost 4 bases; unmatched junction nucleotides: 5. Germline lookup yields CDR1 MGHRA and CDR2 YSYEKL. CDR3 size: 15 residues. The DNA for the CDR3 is TGCGCCAGCAGCCAAGATTTCCCAGGGGGCTATGGCTACACCTTC. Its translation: CASSQDFPGGYGYTF.

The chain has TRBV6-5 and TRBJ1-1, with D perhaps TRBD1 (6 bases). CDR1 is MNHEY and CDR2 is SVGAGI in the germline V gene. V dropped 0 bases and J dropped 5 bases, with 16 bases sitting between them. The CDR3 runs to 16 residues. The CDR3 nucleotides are TGTGCCAGCAGTTACTCCGGGGGGCCCTTAGGTACTGAAGCTTTCTTT. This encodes CASSYSGGPLGTEAFF.

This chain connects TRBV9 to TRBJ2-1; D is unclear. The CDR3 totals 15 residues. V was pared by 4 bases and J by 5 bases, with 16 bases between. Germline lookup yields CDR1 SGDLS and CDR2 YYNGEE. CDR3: CASSIPGPDNNEQFF. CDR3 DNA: TGTGCCAGCAGCATCCCAGGCCCGGATAACAATGAGCAGTTCTTC.

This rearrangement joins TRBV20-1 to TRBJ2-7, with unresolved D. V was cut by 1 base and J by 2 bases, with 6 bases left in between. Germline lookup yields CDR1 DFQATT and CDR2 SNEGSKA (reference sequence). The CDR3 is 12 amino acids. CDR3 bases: TGCAGTGCTAGAGCAGAGGCCTACGAGCAGTACTTC. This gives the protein CSARAEAYEQYF.

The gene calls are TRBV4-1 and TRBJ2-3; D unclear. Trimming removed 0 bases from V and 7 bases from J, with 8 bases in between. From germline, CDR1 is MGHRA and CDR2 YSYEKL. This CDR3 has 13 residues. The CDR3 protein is CASSQEQRHTQYF. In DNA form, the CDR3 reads TGCGCCAGCAGCCAAGAGCAACGGCATACGCAGTATTTT.

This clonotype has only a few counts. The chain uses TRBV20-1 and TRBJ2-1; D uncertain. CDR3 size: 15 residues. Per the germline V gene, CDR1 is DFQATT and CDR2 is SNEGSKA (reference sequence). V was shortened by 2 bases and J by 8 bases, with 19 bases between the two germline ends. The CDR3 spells CSARTPLHTGHEQFF. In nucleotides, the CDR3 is TGCAGTGCTAGAACCCCGCTGCACACCGGACATGAGCAGTTCTTC.

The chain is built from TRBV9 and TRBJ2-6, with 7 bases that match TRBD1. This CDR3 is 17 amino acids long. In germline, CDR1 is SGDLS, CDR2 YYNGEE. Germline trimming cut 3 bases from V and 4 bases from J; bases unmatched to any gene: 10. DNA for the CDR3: TGTGCCAGCAGCGACTCGACAGGGAGAGAGGGGGCCAACGTCCTGACTTTC. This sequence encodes CASSDSTGREGANVLTF.

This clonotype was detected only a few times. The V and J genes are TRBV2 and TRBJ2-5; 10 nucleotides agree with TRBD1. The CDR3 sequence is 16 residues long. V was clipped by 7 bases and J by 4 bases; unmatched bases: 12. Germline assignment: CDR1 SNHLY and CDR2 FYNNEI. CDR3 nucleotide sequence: TGTGCCAGCATCTACACGTCGACAGGGGGCACAGAGACCCAGTACTTC. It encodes CASIYTSTGGTETQYF.

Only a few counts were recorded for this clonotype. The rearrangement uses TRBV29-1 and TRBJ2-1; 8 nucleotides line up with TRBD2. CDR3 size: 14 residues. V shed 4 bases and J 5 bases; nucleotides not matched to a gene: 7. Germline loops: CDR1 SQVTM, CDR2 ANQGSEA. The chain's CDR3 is CSVGRLALDNEQFF. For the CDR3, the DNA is TGCAGCGTTGGAAGACTAGCGCTCGACAATGAGCAGTTCTTC.

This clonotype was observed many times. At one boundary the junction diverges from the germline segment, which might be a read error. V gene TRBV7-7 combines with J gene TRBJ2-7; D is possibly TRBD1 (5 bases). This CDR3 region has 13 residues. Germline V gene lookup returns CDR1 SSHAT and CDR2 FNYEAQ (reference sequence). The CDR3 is CASSLAQGYEQYF. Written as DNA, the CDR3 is TGTGCTAGCAGCTTAGCTCAGGGTTACGAGCAGTACTTC.

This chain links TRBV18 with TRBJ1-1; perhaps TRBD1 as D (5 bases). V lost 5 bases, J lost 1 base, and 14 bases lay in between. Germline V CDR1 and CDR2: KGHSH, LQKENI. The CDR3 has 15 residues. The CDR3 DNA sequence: TGTGCCAGCTCAACCGGGACGGGGGGGAACACTGAAGCTTTCTTT. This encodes CASSTGTGGNTEAFF.

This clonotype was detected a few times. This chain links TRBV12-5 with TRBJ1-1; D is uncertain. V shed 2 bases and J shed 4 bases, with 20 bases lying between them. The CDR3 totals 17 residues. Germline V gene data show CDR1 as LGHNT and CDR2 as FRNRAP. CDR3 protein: CASGLSAGFLLGTEAFF. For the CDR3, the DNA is TGTGCTAGTGGTTTGTCTGCGGGCTTTCTCCTGGGCACTGAAGCTTTCTTT.

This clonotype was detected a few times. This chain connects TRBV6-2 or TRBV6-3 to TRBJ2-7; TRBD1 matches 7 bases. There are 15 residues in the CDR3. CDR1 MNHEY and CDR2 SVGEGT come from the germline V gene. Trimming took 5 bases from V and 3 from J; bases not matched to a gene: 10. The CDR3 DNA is TGTGCCAGCAGTGACCAGCCAAGGGGGCTCTACGAGCAGTACTTC. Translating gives CASSDQPRGLYEQYF.